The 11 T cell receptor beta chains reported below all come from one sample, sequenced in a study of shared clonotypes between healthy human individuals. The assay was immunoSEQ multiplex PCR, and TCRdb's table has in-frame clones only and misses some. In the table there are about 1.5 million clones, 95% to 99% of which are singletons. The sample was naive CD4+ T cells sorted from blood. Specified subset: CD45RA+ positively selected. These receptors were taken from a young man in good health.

CDR3 amino acids: CASSYLSGTYQETQYF. The CDR3 bases are TGTGCCAGCAGTTACCTTAGCGGGACTTACCAAGAGACCCAGTACTTC. The rearrangement uses TRBV6-6 and TRBJ2-5, with 8 bases identical to TRBD2. The CDR3 totals 16 residues. Germline V gene data show CDR1 as MNHNY and CDR2 as SVGAGI (reference sequence). J was trimmed by 0 bases and V by 2 bases; bases with no gene match: 5.

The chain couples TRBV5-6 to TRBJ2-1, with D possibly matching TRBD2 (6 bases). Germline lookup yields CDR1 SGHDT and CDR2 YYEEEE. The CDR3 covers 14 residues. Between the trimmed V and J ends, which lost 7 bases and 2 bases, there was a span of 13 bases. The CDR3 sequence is CASLSGATYNEQFF. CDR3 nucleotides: TGTGCCAGCCTATCGGGAGCGACCTACAATGAGCAGTTCTTC.

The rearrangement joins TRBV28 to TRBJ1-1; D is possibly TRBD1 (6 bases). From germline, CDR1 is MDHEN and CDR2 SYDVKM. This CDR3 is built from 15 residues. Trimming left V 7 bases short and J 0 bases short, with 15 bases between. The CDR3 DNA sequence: TGTGCCAGCACCCTGGGGGCAGGGATGAACACTGAAGCTTTCTTT. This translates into CASTLGAGMNTEAFF.

CDR3 sequence reads: CASSLYERDEQFF. The CDR3 DNA sequence: TGTGCCAGCAGCTTATACGAGAGAGATGAGCAGTTCTTC. V is TRBV7-9 and J is TRBJ2-1; D remains ambiguous. The V gene lost 2 bases and the J gene lost 8 bases, with 10 bases spanning the gap. The CDR3 is 13 residues long. Per germline, CDR1 SEHNR and CDR2 FQNEAQ (reference sequence).

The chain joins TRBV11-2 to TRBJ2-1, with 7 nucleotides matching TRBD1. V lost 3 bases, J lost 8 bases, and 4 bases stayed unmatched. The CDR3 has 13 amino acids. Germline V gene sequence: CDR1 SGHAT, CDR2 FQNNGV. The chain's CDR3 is CASSLDRIYEQFF. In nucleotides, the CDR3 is TGTGCCAGCAGCTTGGACAGGATCTATGAGCAGTTCTTC.

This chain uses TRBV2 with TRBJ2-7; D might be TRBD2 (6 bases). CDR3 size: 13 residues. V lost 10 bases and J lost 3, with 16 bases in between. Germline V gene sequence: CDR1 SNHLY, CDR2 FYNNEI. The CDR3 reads CAKGKGGNYEQYF. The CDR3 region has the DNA TGTGCCAAAGGGAAGGGAGGAAACTACGAGCAGTACTTC.

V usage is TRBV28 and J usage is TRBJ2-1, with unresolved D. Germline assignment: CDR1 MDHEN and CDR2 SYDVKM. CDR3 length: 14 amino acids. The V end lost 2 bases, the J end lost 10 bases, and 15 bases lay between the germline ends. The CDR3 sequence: CASSLTRLPSEQFF. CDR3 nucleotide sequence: TGTGCCAGCAGTTTAACCCGCCTGCCCTCCGAGCAGTTCTTC.

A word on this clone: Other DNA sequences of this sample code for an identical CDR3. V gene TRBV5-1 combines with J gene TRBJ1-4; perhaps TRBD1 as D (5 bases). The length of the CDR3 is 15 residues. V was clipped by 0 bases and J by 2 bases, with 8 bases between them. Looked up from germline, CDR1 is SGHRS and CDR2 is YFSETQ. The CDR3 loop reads CASSLAGGTNEKLFF. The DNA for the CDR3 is TGCGCCAGCAGCTTGGCCGGGGGGACTAATGAAAAACTGTTTTTT.

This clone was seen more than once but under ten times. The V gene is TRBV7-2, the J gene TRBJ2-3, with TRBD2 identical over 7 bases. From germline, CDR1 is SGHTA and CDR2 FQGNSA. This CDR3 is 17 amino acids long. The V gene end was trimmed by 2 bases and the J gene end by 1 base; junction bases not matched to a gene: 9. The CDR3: CASSLRLSGKGTDTQYF. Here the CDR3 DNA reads TGTGCCAGCAGCTTAAGACTAAGCGGGAAGGGCACAGATACGCAGTATTTT.

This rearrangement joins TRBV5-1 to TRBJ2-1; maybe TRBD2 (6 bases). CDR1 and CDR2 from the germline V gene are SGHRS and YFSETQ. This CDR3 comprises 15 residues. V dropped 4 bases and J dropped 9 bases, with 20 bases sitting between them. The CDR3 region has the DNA TGCGCCAGCAGCGGCGGGACGGGGAGTTTGGGTGAGCAGTTCTTC. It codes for CASSGGTGSLGEQFF.

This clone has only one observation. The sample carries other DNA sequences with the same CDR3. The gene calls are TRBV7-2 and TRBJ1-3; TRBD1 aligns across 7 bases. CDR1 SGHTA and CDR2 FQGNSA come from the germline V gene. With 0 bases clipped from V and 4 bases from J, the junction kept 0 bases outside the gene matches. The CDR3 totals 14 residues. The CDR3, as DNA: TGTGCCAGCAGCTTAGCGGGACAGGGAAACACCATATATTTT. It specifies CASSLAGQGNTIYF.